This TCR beta chain was sequenced for a study of blood T cell repertoires in COVID-19. Original handling: Using reference gene primer amplification, nucleated cell counts were estimated. Assay: immunoSEQ multiplex PCR; the TCRdb copy retains only in-frame clones and omits some. Clone size and the V and J calls come from that table; the DNA yielded D and trimming. In the table there are a few hundred thousand clones, 90% of which are singletons. The count of this clone is one. Participants spanned ages roughly 18 to 90 years and resided in roughly 22 US areas. CDR3 size: 13 residues. Germline CDR1 is MRHNA and CDR2 is SNTAGT. V gave up 5 bases and J gave up 6 bases; unmatched junction bases: 5.

J is TRBJ2-7 and V is TRBV6-4; 9 positions match TRBD1. The sequenced material came from PBMCs or T cells enriched from blood (not recorded which). The sequence derives from a man younger than 45 who had recovered from COVID-19. The CDR3: CASSSMTGGEQYF. The CDR3 nucleotides read TGTGCCAGCAGTTCCATGACAGGGGGCGAGCAGTACTTC.